This T cell receptor (beta chain) appears in the sequencing data of a study of blood T cells in healthy people across ages (dated by TCRdb to between 2014 and 2017). For context, the study as a whole: Template switching captured roughly one uniquely barcoded TCR beta cDNA molecule per two T cells in model experiments. The study measured age-related changes in TCR beta repertoire diversity using deep sequencing normalized with unique cDNA molecular identifiers. Four age groups were formed from the donors: young (average about 15 years), middle-aged (approximately 40), aged (about 62) and long-lived (about 75). To avoid experimental bias, donors of different ages were distributed randomly across sequencing lanes. For two donors (one aged 18 to 30 and one aged 80 or older), the study analyzed two additional independent replicas of 1 million unique cDNA reads from the same blood draw. The full study reports these points: Observed TCR beta diversity correlated strongly with the percentage of naive T cells measured by flow cytometry. Because profiling used bulk unsorted PBMCs, naive and antigen-experienced compartments could not be compared conclusively. Donor CMV infection status was unknown, potentially confounding age-related changes in expanded clonotypes. Estimates of total diversity based on one million sequenced T cells were considered lower bounds and underestimates. Compared with the aged group, the long-lived group had more naive CD4+ T cells, fewer expanded clones and increased TCR diversity, a pattern suggesting age selection. Observed TCR beta diversity per million T cells fell roughly linearly with age, and a significant reduction was already apparent by age around 40.

Libraries were prepared through 5' RACE. The sequencer was an Illumina HiSeq 2500. A second about 7 to 11 cycle PCR used a sample-barcoded 5' primer and a J-beta primer mix. A template-switch 5' adaptor carrying 12 random nucleotides introduced a unique molecular identifier onto each TCR beta cDNA molecule. At least 3 million CDR3-containing paired-end reads were obtained from each sample. First-strand cDNA was synthesized from all RNA with the Mint cDNA synthesis kit, primed by a TRBC-specific oligonucleotide. All cDNA was treated with uracil-DNA glycosylase and then went through a first 18-cycle PCR with the universal primers M1SS and BC2_uni_R. Per the source publication's procedure: For normalization, 1 million high-quality reads were randomly selected from each sample, with every read carrying a distinct molecular identifier. Reads sharing molecular identifiers were discarded rather than binned into consensus sequences. MiTCR, set to a Q25 quality threshold and the strictest error-elimination algorithm, was used for CDR3 identification, clonotype clustering and error correction. A nonparametric unseen species model with Euler transformation was used to estimate a lower bound on total TCR beta diversity. TCRdb ran its own pipeline on the public reads, namely fastp trimming at Q25 and MiXCR clone calling, and kept in-frame beta chains. Here each entry gathers all rows of one CDR3 protein and keeps the most common genes and DNA. For this entry, the V and J calls and clone size follow TCRdb and not the study's own pipeline. This sample gives about 2 million distinct CDR3 sequences in total; around half of them show up just once. The top ten clonotypes cover over 2% of the sample.

CDR1 SGHTA and CDR2 FQGTGA are derived from the germline V gene. V has 1 base trimmed and J has 3 bases trimmed; junction bases matching no gene number 6. The CDR3 holds 16 amino acids from the cysteine to the phenylalanine. Solely the CDR3 DNA is kept, with 48 bases framed from the first base. To note about this clonotype: It lacks a known antigen. Base qualities are missing; no much larger clone stands one base away.

The roughly 39 donors, aged about 6 to 100 years, were systemically healthy Caucasian individuals from Russia. Each donor gave 8 to 10 milliliters of peripheral blood, drawn into EDTA-treated Vacutainer tubes. Ficoll-Paque density-gradient centrifugation was used to isolate PBMCs, with at least 6.5 million per sample. Total RNA was extracted from PBMCs with Trizol reagent, with at least 6 micrograms obtained per sample. Naive CD45RAhigh/CD27high T cell percentages were measured by flow cytometry on a PBMC aliquot from every donor. This TCR came from a woman in her 40s in good health. The chain is made from TRBV7-3 and TRBJ2-1, and TRBD2 matches 7 of the central bases. Sequencing input: blood. The sequence in DNA is TGTGCCAGCAGCTTAAGAGGTGGGGGGGGCTACAATGAGCAGTTCTTC. Its coded protein is CASSLRGGGGYNEQFF.